This T cell receptor (beta chain) was captured in a study of shared clonotypes between healthy human individuals. General study results and limits: Deeper or shallower sequencing was expected to change how clonotypes are shared among donors. Rarefaction showed that sequencing of sorted subsets was incomplete (despite large depth).

Germline CDR1 LNHDA, CDR2 SQIVND (reference sequence). With 3 bases removed from V and 1 base from J, the gap between germline ends came to 10 bases. This CDR3 spans 15 amino acids. Among the donors, all were Caucasian adults who lived in Nashville, Tennessee. Comment on this clone: As yet, its antigen is unknown.

Deep level was the assay's run setting. Produced via immunoSEQ multiplex PCR; TCRdb's table is partial and in-frame only. Of hundreds of thousands of clones listed, roughly 87% are singletons. The source material was memory CD8+ T cells sorted from blood. Subset defined: CD45RO+ cells pooled with CCR7-negative TemRA cells. This chain uses TRBV19 with TRBJ2-1; tentatively, D is TRBD2 (6 bases). This sequence originates from a man between 18 and 35 years old in good health. CDR3 nucleotide sequence: TGTGCCAGTAGTATTGGGGGACTTTCCTACAATGAGCAGTTCTTC. Its translation: CASSIGGLSYNEQFF.